What follows is one T cell receptor beta chain and its context. Some clones are missing from TCRdb's copy, which holds only in-frame ones; the method was immunoSEQ multiplex PCR. The profile shows about 36,000 clones, 84% of them singletons. This entry belongs to a study of monozygotic twins with cystic fibrosis. Study as a whole: Library input was around 3.1 micrograms of fragmented DNA, with approximately 16 PCR cycles.

Unmatched junction bases numbered 8, after V lost 2 bases and J lost 5 bases. Germline CDR1 is SGHNT and CDR2 is YYREEE (reference sequence). The CDR3 spans 15 residues. This sequence joins TRBV5-4 and TRBJ2-5; 8 bases map to TRBD2. This clonotype originated in a girl aged 2 to 10 with cystic fibrosis. Sequencing was performed on blood. CDR3 DNA: TGTGCCAGCAGCTTACCGGGGGGGCCAGGTGAGACCCAGTACTTC. This encodes CASSLPGGPGETQYF.